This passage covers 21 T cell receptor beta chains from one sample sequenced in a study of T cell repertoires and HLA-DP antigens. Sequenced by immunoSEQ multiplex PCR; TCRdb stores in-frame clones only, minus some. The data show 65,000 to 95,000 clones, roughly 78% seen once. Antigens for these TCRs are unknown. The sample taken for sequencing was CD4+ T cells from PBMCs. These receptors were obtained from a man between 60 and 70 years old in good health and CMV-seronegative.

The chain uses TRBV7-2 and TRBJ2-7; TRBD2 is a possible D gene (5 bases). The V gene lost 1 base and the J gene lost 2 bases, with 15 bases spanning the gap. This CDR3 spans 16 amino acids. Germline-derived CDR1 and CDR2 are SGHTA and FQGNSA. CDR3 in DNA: TGTGCCAGCAGCTTAGTTCACGGGGTATACACCTACGAGCAGTACTTC. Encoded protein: CASSLVHGVYTYEQYF.

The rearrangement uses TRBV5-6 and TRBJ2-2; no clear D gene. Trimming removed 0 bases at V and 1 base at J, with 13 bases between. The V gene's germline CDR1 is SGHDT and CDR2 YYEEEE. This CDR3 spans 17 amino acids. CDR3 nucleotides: TGTGCCAGCAGCTTGGGAGGCAGACATGAGAACACCGGGGAGCTGTTTTTT. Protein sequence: CASSLGGRHENTGELFF.

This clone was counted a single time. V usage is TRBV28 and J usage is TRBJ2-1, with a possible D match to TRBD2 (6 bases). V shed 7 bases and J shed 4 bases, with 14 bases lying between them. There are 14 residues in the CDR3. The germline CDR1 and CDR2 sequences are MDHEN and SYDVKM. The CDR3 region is CASTPGLGYNEQFF. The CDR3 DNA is TGTGCCAGCACGCCGGGACTGGGTTACAATGAGCAGTTCTTC.

CDR3 bases: TGCGCCAGCAGGCAAAGTGGGGGGACTGAAGCTTTCTTT. Amino acids: CASRQSGGTEAFF. The chain recombines TRBV5-1 with TRBJ1-1; possible D gene TRBD1, 5 bases. Between the trimmed V and J ends, which lost 5 bases and 5 bases, there was a span of 13 bases. The CDR3 is 13 residues long. Germline V gives CDR1 SGHRS, CDR2 YFSETQ.

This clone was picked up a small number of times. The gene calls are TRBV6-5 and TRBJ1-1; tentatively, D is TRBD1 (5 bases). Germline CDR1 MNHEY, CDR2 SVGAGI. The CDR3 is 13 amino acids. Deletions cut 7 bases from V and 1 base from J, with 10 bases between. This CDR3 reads CASTIDRNTEAFF. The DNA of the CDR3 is TGTGCCAGCACCATAGACAGGAACACTGAAGCTTTCTTT.

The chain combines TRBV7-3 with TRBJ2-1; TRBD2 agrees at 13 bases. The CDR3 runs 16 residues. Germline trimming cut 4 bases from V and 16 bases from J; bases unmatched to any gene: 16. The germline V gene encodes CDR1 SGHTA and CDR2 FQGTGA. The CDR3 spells CASSSIGTSGDIRRFF. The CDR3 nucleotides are TGTGCCAGCAGCTCCATTGGGACTAGCGGGGACATCAGGCGTTTCTTC. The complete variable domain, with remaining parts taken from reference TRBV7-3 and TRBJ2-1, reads GAGVSQTPSNKVTEKGKYVELRCDPISGHTALYWYRQSLGQGPEFLIYFQGTGAADDSGLPNDRFFAVRPEGSVSTLKIQRTERGDSAVYLCASSSIGTSGDIRRFFGPGTRLTVL.

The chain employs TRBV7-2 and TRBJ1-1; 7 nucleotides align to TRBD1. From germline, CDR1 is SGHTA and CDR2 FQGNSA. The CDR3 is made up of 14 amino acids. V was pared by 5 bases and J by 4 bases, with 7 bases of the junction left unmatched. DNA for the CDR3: TGTGCCAGCAGCCAGGGGGGTAGGGGCACTGAAGCTTTCTTT. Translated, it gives CASSQGGRGTEAFF.

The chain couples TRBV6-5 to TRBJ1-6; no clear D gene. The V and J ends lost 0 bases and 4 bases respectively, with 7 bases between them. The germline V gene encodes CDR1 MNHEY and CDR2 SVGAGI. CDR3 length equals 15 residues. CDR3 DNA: TGTGCCAGCAGTTACTCAGAACAGTATAATTCACCCCTCCACTTT. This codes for CASSYSEQYNSPLHF.

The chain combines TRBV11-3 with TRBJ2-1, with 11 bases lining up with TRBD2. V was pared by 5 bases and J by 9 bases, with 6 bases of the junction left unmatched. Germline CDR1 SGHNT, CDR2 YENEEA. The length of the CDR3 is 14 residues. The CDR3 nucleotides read TGTGCCAGCAGCCCTAGCGGGGGGAGGGGTGAGCAGTTCTTC. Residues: CASSPSGGRGEQFF.

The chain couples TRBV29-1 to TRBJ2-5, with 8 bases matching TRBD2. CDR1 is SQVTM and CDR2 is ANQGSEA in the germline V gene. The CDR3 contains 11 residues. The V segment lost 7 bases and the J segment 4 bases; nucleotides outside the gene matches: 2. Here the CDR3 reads CSAREGETQYF. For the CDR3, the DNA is TGCAGCGCCCGGGAGGGAGAGACCCAGTACTTC.

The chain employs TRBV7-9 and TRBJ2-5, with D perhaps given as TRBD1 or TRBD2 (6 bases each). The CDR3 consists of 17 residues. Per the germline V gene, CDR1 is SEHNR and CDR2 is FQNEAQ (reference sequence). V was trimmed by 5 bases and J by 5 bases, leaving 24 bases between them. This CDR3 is CASSPSRGGTLGETQYF. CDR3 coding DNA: TGTGCCAGCAGCCCGAGCAGGGGCGGGACCCTGGGGGAGACCCAGTACTTC. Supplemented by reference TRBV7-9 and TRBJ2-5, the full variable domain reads DTGVSQNPRHKITKRGQNVTFRCDPISEHNRLYWYRQTLGQGPEFLTYFQNEAQLEKSRLLSDRFSAERPKGSFSTLEIQRTEQGDSAMYLCASSPSRGGTLGETQYFGPGTRLLVL.

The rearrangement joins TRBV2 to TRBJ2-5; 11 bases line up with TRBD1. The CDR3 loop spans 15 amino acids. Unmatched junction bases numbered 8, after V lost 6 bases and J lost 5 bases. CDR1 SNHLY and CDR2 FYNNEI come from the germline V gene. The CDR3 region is CASSSDRGRGETQYF. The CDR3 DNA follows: TGTGCCAGCAGCTCGGACAGGGGGCGGGGGGAGACCCAGTACTTC.

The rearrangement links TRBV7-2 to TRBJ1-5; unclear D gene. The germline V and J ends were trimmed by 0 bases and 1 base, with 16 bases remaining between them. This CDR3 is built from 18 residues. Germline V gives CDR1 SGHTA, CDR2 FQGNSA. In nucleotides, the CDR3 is TGTGCCAGCAGCTTAGCTGGGGTTAGATCGGGCAGCAATCAGCCCCAGCATTTT. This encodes CASSLAGVRSGSNQPQHF.

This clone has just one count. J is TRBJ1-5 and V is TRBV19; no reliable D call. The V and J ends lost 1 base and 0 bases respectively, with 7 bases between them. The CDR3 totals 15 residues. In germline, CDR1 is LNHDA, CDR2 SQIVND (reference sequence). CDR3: CASSIAEGSNQPQHF. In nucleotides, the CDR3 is TGTGCCAGTAGTATAGCCGAGGGTAGCAATCAGCCCCAGCATTTT.

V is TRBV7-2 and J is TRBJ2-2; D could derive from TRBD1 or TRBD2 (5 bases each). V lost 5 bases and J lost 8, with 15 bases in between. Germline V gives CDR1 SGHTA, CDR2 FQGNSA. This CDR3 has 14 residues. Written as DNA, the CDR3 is TGTGCCAGCAGCCCCGATTTCGGGGCAGGGGAGCTGTTTTTT. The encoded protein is CASSPDFGAGELFF.

The CDR3 is CASSKRPENTEAFF. The CDR3 region has the DNA TGTGCCAGCAGCAAACGCCCAGAGAACACTGAAGCTTTCTTT. J is TRBJ1-1 and V is TRBV21-1; the D call in the table, TRBD1, was not verified against the DNA. TRBV21-1 is listed as a pseudogene. The CDR3 runs 14 residues.

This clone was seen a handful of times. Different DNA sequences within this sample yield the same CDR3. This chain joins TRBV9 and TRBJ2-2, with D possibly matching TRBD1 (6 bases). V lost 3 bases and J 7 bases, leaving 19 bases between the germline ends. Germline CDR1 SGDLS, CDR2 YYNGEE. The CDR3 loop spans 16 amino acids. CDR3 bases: TGTGCCAGCAGCGAGGCCCAAGTTGGGGGCCACGGGGAGCTGTTTTTT. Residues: CASSEAQVGGHGELFF.

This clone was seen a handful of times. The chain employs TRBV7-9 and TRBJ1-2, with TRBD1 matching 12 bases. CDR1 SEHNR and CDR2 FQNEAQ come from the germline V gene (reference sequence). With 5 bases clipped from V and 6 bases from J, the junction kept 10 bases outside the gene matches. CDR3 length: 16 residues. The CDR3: CASSVGTGGDRDGYTF. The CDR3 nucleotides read TGTGCCAGCAGCGTCGGGACAGGGGGCGACAGGGATGGCTACACCTTC. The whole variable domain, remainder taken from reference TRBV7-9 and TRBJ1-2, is DTGVSQNPRHKITKRGQNVTFRCDPISEHNRLYWYRQTLGQGPEFLTYFQNEAQLEKSRLLSDRFSAERPKGSFSTLEIQRTEQGDSAMYLCASSVGTGGDRDGYTFGSGTRLTVV.

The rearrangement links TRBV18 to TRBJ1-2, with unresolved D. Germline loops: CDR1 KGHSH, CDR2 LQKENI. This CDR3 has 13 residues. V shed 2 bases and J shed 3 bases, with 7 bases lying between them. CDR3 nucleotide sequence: TGTGCCAGCTCACCAGGGATTGACTATGGCTACACCTTC. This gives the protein CASSPGIDYGYTF.

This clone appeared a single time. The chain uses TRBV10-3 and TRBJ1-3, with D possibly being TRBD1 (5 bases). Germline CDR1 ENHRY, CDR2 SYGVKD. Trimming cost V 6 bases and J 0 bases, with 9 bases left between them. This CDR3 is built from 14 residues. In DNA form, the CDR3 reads TGTGCCATCAGGCCGGACAACTCTGGAAACACCATATATTTT. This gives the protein CAIRPDNSGNTIYF.

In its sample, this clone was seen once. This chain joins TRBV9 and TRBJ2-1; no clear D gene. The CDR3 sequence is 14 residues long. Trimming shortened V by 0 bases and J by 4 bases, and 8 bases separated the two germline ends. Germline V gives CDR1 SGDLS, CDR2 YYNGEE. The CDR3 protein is CASSVEGRYNEQFF. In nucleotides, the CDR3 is TGTGCCAGCAGCGTAGAGGGCAGATACAATGAGCAGTTCTTC.